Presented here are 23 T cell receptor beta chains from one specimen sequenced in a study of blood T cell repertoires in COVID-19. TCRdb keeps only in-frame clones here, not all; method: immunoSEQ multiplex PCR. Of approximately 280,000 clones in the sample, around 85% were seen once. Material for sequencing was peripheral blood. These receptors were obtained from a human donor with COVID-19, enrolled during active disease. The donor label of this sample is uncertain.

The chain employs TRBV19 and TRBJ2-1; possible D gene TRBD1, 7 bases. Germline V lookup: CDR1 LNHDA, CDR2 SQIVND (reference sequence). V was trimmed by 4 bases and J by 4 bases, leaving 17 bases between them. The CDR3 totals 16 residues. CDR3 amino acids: CASSRVGSGGYNEQFF. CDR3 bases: TGTGCCAGTAGTAGAGTTGGGTCAGGGGGGTACAATGAGCAGTTCTTC.

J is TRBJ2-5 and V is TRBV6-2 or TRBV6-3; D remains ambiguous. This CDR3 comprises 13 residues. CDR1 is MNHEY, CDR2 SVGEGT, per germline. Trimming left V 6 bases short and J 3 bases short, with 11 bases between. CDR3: CASSQSREETQYF. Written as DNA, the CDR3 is TGTGCCAGCAGCCAGAGCCGAGAAGAGACCCAGTACTTC.

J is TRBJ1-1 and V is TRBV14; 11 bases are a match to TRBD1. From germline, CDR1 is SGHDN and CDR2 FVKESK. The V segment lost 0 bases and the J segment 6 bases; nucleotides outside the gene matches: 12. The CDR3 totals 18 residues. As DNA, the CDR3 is TGTGCCAGCAGCCAAGAGGGACGAGGACAGGGGGCTTCTTCTGAAGCTTTCTTT. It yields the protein CASSQEGRGQGASSEAFF.

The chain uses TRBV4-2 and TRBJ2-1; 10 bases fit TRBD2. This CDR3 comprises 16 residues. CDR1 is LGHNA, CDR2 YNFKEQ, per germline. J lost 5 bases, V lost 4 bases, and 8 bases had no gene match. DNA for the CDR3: TGTGCCAGCAGCCTCGGACTAGCGGAAGACAACAATGAGCAGTTCTTC. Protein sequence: CASSLGLAEDNNEQFF.

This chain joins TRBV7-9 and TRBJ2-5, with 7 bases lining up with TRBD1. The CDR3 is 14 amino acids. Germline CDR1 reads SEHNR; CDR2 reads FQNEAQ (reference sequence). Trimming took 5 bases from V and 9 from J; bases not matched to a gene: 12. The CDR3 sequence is CASSPRTAQGAQYF. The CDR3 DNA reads TGTGCCAGCAGCCCCCGGACGGCTCAGGGGGCCCAGTACTTC.

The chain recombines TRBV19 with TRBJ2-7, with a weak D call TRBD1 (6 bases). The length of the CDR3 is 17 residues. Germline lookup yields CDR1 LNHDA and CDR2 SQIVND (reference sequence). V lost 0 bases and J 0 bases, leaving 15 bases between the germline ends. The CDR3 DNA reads TGTGCCAGTAGTATAGATCATAAGGGGGACGTCTCCTACGAGCAGTACTTC. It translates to CASSIDHKGDVSYEQYF.

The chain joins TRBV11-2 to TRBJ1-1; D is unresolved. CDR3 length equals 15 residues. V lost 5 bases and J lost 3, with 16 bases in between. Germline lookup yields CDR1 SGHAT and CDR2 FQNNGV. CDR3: CASSPPRYGHTEAFF. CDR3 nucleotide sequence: TGTGCCAGCAGCCCTCCGCGCTATGGGCACACTGAAGCTTTCTTT.

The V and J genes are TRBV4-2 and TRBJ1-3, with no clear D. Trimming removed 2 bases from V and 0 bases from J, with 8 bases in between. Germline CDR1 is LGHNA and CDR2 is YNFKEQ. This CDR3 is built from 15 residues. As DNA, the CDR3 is TGTGCCAGCAGCCAATTACAGAGCTCTGGAAACACCATATATTTT. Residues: CASSQLQSSGNTIYF.

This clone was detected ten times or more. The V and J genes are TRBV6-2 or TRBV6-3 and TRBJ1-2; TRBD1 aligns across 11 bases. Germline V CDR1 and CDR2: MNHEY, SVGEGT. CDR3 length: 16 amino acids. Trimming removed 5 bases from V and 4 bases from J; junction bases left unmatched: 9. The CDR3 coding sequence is TGTGCCAGCAGTCACTGGACAGGGGGCAGGAGCTATGGCTACACCTTC. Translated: CASSHWTGGRSYGYTF.

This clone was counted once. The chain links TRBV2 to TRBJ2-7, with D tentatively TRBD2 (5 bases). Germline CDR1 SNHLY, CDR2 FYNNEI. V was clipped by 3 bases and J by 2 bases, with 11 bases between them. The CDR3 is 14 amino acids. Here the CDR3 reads CASSDRGIAYEQYF. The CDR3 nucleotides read TGTGCCAGCAGTGATAGAGGGATCGCCTACGAGCAGTACTTC.

CDR3 sequence reads: CASSVGPVAGTDTQYF. In DNA form, the CDR3 reads TGTGCCAGCAGCGTAGGTCCAGTAGCGGGAACAGATACGCAGTATTTT. The rearrangement joins TRBV9 to TRBJ2-3; 8 bases align to TRBD2. The junction had 6 bases not matched to a gene; V was cut back by 0 bases and J by 3 bases. Germline-derived CDR1 and CDR2 are SGDLS and YYNGEE. The CDR3 has 16 amino acids.

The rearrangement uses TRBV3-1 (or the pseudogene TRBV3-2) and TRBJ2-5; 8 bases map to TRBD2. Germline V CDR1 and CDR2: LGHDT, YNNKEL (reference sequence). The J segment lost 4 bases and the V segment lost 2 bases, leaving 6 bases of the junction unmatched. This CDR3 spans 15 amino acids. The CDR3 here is CASSQPGLGLETQYF. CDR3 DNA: TGTGCCAGCAGCCAACCGGGACTAGGTCTAGAGACCCAGTACTTC.

CDR3 loop: CASRIPGQGTDTQYF. DNA of the CDR3: TGTGCCAGCAGGATACCGGGACAGGGCACAGATACGCAGTATTTT. The chain has TRBV21-1 and TRBJ2-3; the table calls TRBD1, which could not be checked here. TRBV21-1 is given as a pseudogene. There are 15 residues in the CDR3.

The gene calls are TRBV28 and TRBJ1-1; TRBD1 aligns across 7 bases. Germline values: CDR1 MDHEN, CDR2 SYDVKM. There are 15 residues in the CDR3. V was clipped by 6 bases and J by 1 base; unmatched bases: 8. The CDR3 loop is CASRVTGPENTEAFF. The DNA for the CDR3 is TGTGCCAGCAGGGTGACAGGGCCCGAGAACACTGAAGCTTTCTTT.

As DNA, the CDR3 is TGCAGCGTCTGGGACTTCCCAGATACGCAGTATTTT. It encodes CSVWDFPDTQYF. The chain is built from TRBV29-1 and TRBJ2-3; tentative D call: TRBD2 (6 bases). The CDR3 has 12 amino acids. The V end lost 6 bases, the J end lost 4 bases, and 11 bases lay between the germline ends. Germline V gene data show CDR1 as SQVTM and CDR2 as ANQGSEA.

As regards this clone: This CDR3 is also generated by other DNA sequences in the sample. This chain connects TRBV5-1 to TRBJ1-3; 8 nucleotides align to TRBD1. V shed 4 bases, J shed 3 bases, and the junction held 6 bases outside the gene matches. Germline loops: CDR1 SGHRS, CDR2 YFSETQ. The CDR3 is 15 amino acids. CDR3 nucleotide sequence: TGCGCCAGCAGCCTAACAGGGGGAAGTGGAAACACCATATATTTT. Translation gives CASSLTGGSGNTIYF.

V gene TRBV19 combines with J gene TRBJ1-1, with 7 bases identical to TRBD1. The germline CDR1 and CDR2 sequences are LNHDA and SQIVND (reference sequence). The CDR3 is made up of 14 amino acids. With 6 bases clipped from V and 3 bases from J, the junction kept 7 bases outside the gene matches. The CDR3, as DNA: TGTGCCAGTAGAAACCGGGACAGAGACACTGAAGCTTTCTTT. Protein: CASRNRDRDTEAFF.

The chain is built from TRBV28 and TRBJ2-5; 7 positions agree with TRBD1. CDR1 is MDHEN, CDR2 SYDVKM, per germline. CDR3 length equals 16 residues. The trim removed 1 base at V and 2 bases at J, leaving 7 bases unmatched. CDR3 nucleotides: TGTGCCAGCAGTTTATATGGGGACAGCGTTCAAGAGACCCAGTACTTC. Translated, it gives CASSLYGDSVQETQYF.

The CDR3 sequence: CASSPPGTEVFYEQYF. In DNA, the CDR3 is TGTGCCAGCTCACCACCAGGGACAGAAGTTTTCTACGAGCAGTACTTC. This sequence joins TRBV18 and TRBJ2-7, with 7 bases aligning to TRBD1. Germline V gene data show CDR1 as KGHSH and CDR2 as LQKENI. The CDR3 length is 16 residues. Trimming at V came to 0 bases and at J to 3 bases, leaving 8 bases not matched to a gene.

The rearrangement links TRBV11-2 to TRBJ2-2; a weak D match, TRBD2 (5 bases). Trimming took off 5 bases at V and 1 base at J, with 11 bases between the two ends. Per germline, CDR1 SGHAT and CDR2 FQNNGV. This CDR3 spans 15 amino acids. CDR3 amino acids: CASSVRGRNTGELFF. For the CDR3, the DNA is TGTGCCAGCAGCGTAAGAGGGAGGAACACCGGGGAGCTGTTTTTT. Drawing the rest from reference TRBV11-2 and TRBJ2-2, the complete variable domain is EAGVAQSPRYKIIEKRQSVAFWCNPISGHATLYWYQQILGQGPKLLIQFQNNGVVDDSQLPKDRFSAERLKGVDSTLKIQPAKLEDSAVYLCASSVRGRNTGELFFGEGSRLTVL.

CDR3 sequence: CASSLAGTSSVGEQFF. In DNA form, the CDR3 reads TGCGCCAGCAGCTTGGCCGGGACCTCTAGCGTAGGTGAGCAGTTCTTC. The chain uses TRBV5-1 and TRBJ2-1; maybe TRBD2 (6 bases). The CDR3 runs to 16 residues. V gave up 0 bases and J gave up 9 bases, with 19 bases separating them. Germline CDR1 SGHRS, CDR2 YFSETQ. Based on the CDR3 plus reference TRBV5-1 and TRBJ2-1, the full variable domain is KAGVTQTPRYLIKTRGQQVTLSCSPISGHRSVSWYQQTPGQGLQFLFEYFSETQRNKGNFPGRFSGRQFSNSRSEMNVSTLELGDSALYLCASSLAGTSSVGEQFFGPGTRLTVL.

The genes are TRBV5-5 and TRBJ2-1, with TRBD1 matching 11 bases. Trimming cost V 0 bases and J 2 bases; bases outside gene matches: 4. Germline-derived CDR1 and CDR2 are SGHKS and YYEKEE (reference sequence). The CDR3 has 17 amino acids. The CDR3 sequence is CASSLDSDRGPYNEQFF. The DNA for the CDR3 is TGTGCCAGCAGCTTGGATTCGGACAGGGGGCCCTACAATGAGCAGTTCTTC.

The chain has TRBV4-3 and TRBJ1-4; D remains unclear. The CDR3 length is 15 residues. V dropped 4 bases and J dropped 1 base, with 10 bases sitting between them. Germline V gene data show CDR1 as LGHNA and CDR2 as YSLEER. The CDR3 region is CASSRTEGTNEKLFF. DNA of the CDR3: TGCGCCAGCAGCCGAACGGAGGGAACTAATGAAAAACTGTTTTTT.